This is a list of T cell receptor beta chains from one sample in a study of vaccination and CD4 T cells after COVID-19. Antigens for these TCRs are unknown. Each CDR3 protein gets one entry after TCRdb re-called the PCR reads with MiXCR. This sample carries some 26,000 distinct CDR3 sequences, around two fifths of them seen once, and the ten largest clones take roughly 5%. Specimen: CD4+ T cells from blood, cultured in vitro, collected about 7 months after SARS-CoV-2 vaccination. The receptors were gathered from a human donor who had recovered from COVID-19. Each CDR3 is given with its conserved first and last residue. The D gene is left open where the match is weak. Size is omitted from some rows. Given values are once, few, many or a class for expanded clones.

J gene	clone size	D gene	V gene	CDR3 DNA	CDR3 protein
TRBJ2-3	few	-	TRBV20-1	TGCAGTGCTAGAGATATGCCAATAGATACGCAGTATTTT	CSARDMPIDTQYF
TRBJ2-5	-	TRBD2	TRBV20-1	TGCAGTGCTAGGGGGACTAGCGGGAGCCGGGAGACCCAGTACTTC	CSARGTSGSRETQYF
TRBJ2-7	-	-	TRBV28	TGTGCCAGCAGTCCAAATACCGGGACCGACTTTACCTACGAGCAGTACTTC	CASSPNTGTDFTYEQYF
TRBJ2-5	few	-	TRBV7-2	TGTGCCAGCAGCCAGAGTTTGGGATTCCAAGAGACCCAGTACTTC	CASSQSLGFQETQYF
TRBJ2-1	-	TRBD2	TRBV7-3	TGTGCCAGCAGCTTACTAGCGGGAGGTTCCAATGAGCAGTTCTTC	CASSLLAGGSNEQFF
TRBJ2-1	few	TRBD2	TRBV6-2/TRBV6-3	TGTGCCAGCTCATTGGGACTAGCAAGAGAGCAGTTCTTC	CASSLGLAREQFF
TRBJ2-5	few	-	TRBV7-6	TGTGCCAGCAGGCCGACAGGCCAAGAGACCCAGTACTTC	CASRPTGQETQYF
TRBJ2-3	-	-	TRBV20-1	TGCAGTGCTAGAGACTACACAGATACGCAGTATTTT	CSARDYTDTQYF
TRBJ1-5	-	-	TRBV20-1	TGCAGTGCTAGGAAGGATGGGCGACTTCAGCCCCAGCATTTT	CSARKDGRLQPQHF
TRBJ2-7	few	TRBD1	TRBV6-1	TGTGCCAGCAGTGCGGGGGACAGGGACGAGCAGTACTTC	CASSAGDRDEQYF
TRBJ2-2	-	-	TRBV28	TGTGCCAGCAGCCCCTGGCGGGTTAACACCGGGGAGCTGTTTTTT	CASSPWRVNTGELFF
TRBJ2-2	-	TRBD1	TRBV6-5	TGTGCCAGCAGTTACCTCCGCCGGGACAGGACGAACACCGGGGAGCTGTTTTTT	CASSYLRRDRTNTGELFF
TRBJ2-7	few	-	TRBV7-9	TGTGCCAGCAGCTCAATCCGAGACGCAGGAGGCTACGAGCAGTACTTC	CASSSIRDAGGYEQYF
TRBJ1-1	once	TRBD1	TRBV5-1	TGCGCCAGCACCTTGACAGGGTCGGGTGAAGCTTTCTTT	CASTLTGSGEAFF
TRBJ2-5	large	TRBD1	TRBV7-2	TGTGCCAGCAGCTACCGGACAGGAATTGCGGAGACCCAGTACTTC	CASSYRTGIAETQYF
TRBJ2-7	-	-	TRBV12-3/TRBV12-4	TGTGCCAGCAGTTCAACGTGGCGAAAGCAGTACTTC	CASSSTWRKQYF
TRBJ2-5	-	TRBD2	TRBV20-1	TGCAGTGCCATACTAGCGGGAGGAGAGACCCAGTACTTC	CSAILAGGETQYF
TRBJ1-1	few	-	TRBV7-8	TGTGCCAGCAGCTTAGCGTCTCGAGTCCGAGAAAGGAACACTGAAGCTTTCTTT	CASSLASRVRERNTEAFF
TRBJ2-5	once	TRBD1	TRBV5-4	TGTGCCAGCAGCTCGCCCGGGACAGACCAAGAGACCCAGTACTTC	CASSSPGTDQETQYF
TRBJ1-5	few	-	TRBV7-6	TGTGCCAGCAGTCGTGGGGGGGGCGAAAATCAGCCCCAGCATTTT	CASSRGGGENQPQHF
TRBJ1-5	-	-	TRBV5-4	TGTGCCAGCAGCTTGGGGGGATGGAGCAATCAGCCCCAGCATTTT	CASSLGGWSNQPQHF
TRBJ1-2	-	TRBD1	TRBV6-2/TRBV6-3	TGTGCCAGCAGAGAGACGACAGGGGACGGCTACACCTTC	CASRETTGDGYTF
TRBJ1-1	-	TRBD1	TRBV5-1	TGCGCCAGCAGCCCATCGACAGGGACGGCCACTGAAGCTTTCTTT	CASSPSTGTATEAFF
TRBJ2-3	-	-	TRBV20-1	TGCAGTGCTAGATTTGTGGCAGGGCGAGTGCCAGATACGCAGTATTTT	CSARFVAGRVPDTQYF
TRBJ1-5	-	-	TRBV2	TGTGCCAGCAGTGAACCCTCGGGGCCCCAGCATTTT	CASSEPSGPQHF
TRBJ1-6	few	-	TRBV6-5	TGTGCCAGCAGTTACCAGTCGGGAACCCTCCACTTT	CASSYQSGTLHF
TRBJ2-1	few	TRBD1	TRBV15	TGTGCCACCAGCAGAGATCGTATTGGGACAGGGGCACGCTACAATGAGCAGTTCTTC	CATSRDRIGTGARYNEQFF
TRBJ1-2	few	-	TRBV20-1	TGCAGTGCTAGAGATCGGGCAGGGGATGGCTACACCTTC	CSARDRAGDGYTF
TRBJ2-6	-	TRBD2	TRBV6-1	TGTGCCAGCGGCCCAGCGGGGGTCAGAGGGGCCAACGTCCTGACTTTC	CASGPAGVRGANVLTF
TRBJ2-3	-	TRBD2	TRBV20-1	TGCAGTGCTCGGGGTGGACTAGCGGGAAACCTACTTACAGATACGCAGTATTTT	CSARGGLAGNLLTDTQYF
TRBJ2-1	few	-	TRBV6-1	TGTGCCAGCAGTGAAGTACTGGCGGGTGAGCAGTTCTTC	CASSEVLAGEQFF
TRBJ1-5	-	TRBD1	TRBV19	TGTGCCAGTAGTATTACAGGGGGAGGCAATCAGCCCCAGCATTTT	CASSITGGGNQPQHF
TRBJ2-3	-	-	TRBV27	TGTGCCAGCAGTTGGGGGGCAGATACGCAGTATTTT	CASSWGADTQYF
TRBJ2-7	-	TRBD1	TRBV28	TGTGCCAGCAGTCCGGGACAGTCAAACTCCTACGAGCAGTACTTC	CASSPGQSNSYEQYF
TRBJ2-5	-	-	TRBV6-5	TGTGCCAGCAGTTATAGCCTAGCCCGGACCCAGTACTTC	CASSYSLARTQYF
TRBJ2-2	few	TRBD1	TRBV7-6	TGTGCCAGCAGCAGCAGGGGGCGTCCCGGGGAGCTGTTTTTT	CASSSRGRPGELFF
TRBJ2-3	-	TRBD1	TRBV7-2	TGTGCCAGCAGCGCGCCGCGACAGGGTAGTACAGATACGCAGTATTTT	CASSAPRQGSTDTQYF
TRBJ2-3	once	TRBD2	TRBV19	TGTGCCAGTAGAACCGGGACTAGCGGGAGCCCAGATACGCAGTATTTT	CASRTGTSGSPDTQYF
TRBJ2-7	-	TRBD2	TRBV11-3	TGTGCCAGCAGCTTAGATGGCACTAGCGTCTCCGAGCAGTACTTC	CASSLDGTSVSEQYF
TRBJ2-5	few	TRBD1	TRBV20-1	TGCAGTGCTAGAGACCGACAGGGTCTAGTAGAGACCCAGTACTTC	CSARDRQGLVETQYF
TRBJ2-7	-	-	TRBV6-2/TRBV6-3	TGTGCCAGCAGTTACTCGGACGGATACGAGCAGTACTTC	CASSYSDGYEQYF
TRBJ1-5	few	-	TRBV20-1	TGCAGTGCTAGGACGAGGGGCGGGTATCGTAGCAATCAGCCCCAGCATTTT	CSARTRGGYRSNQPQHF
TRBJ1-1	-	TRBD1	TRBV28	TGTGCCAGCAGCCACAGGACAGGGGCTGGGGACACTGAAGCTTTCTTT	CASSHRTGAGDTEAFF
TRBJ1-5	few	-	TRBV28	TGTGCCAGCACCCCCTTCTCGGGTATAGGGAGCAATCAGCCCCAGCATTTT	CASTPFSGIGSNQPQHF
TRBJ2-1	-	-	TRBV5-4	TGTGCCAGCAGCTTTACAGCGCAGAGCTCCTACAATGAGCAGTTCTTC	CASSFTAQSSYNEQFF
TRBJ1-1	-	TRBD1	TRBV7-9	TGTGCCAGCAGCTTAGGAGGACAGGTGGATATTGAAGCTTTCTTT	CASSLGGQVDIEAFF
TRBJ2-3	-	TRBD2	TRBV28	TGTGCCAGCAGTTCCCCACTAGCGGGGTCAGTAGATACGCAGTATTTT	CASSSPLAGSVDTQYF
TRBJ2-3	-	-	TRBV10-1	TGCGCCAGCAGTGACCCCGAAGGATGGTATTTT	CASSDPEGWYF
TRBJ2-1	-	-	TRBV7-2	TGTGCCAGCCGCATTGGTGGGCGTCTCGGAAATGAGCAGTTCTTC	CASRIGGRLGNEQFF
TRBJ2-6	-	-	TRBV12-3/TRBV12-4	TGTGCCAGCACCCGCAGGGTTAGCTCTGGGGCCAACGTCCTGACTTTC	CASTRRVSSGANVLTF
TRBJ1-5	-	-	TRBV6-5	-	CASSSSGTVGHQPQHF
TRBJ2-5	few	TRBD1	TRBV2	TGTGCCAGCATACGGGGACAGGGAGGGAGAGAGACCCAGTACTTC	CASIRGQGGRETQYF
TRBJ2-5	-	TRBD2	TRBV7-8	TGTGCCAGCAGCACGAGACTAGCGGGAGGTCGGGAGACCCAGTACTTC	CASSTRLAGGRETQYF
TRBJ1-2	-	-	TRBV28	TGTGCCAGCAGCAGGCCAAGTTGGGGCTACACCTTC	CASSRPSWGYTF
TRBJ2-7	few	-	TRBV20-1	TGCAGTGCTGAAGAGGACAGATTCTCCTACGAGCAGTACTTC	CSAEEDRFSYEQYF
TRBJ2-1	-	TRBD2	TRBV7-6	TGTGCCAGCAGCTTAACCCCCCCGGGAGGGACTTTAAATGAGCAGTTCTTC	CASSLTPPGGTLNEQFF
TRBJ2-5	-	-	TRBV7-6	TGTGCCAGCAGCGCATCTCACAGGGAACAAGAGACCCAGTACTTC	CASSASHREQETQYF
TRBJ1-2	once	TRBD1	TRBV28	TGTGCCAGCAGGGACAGGGGGCGCGACGATGGCTACACCTTC	CASRDRGRDDGYTF
TRBJ2-3	few	TRBD1	TRBV7-2	TGTGCCAGCAGCCAGGACAGGATAAGCACAGATACGCAGTATTTT	CASSQDRISTDTQYF
TRBJ2-7	-	-	TRBV24-1	TGTGCCACCAGAGGGCCGGCGACAGGATCCTACGAGCAGTACTTC	CATRGPATGSYEQYF